The TCR beta chain under discussion was sequenced for a study of blood T cells in healthy people across ages. The germline V gene encodes CDR1 SGHVS and CDR2 FNYEAQ. Deletions cut 2 bases from V and 2 bases from J, with 12 bases between. The CDR3 contains 15 residues. For the second PCR, which ran for roughly 7 to 11 cycles, a sample-barcoded 5' primer and a J-beta primer mix were used. Using its own MiXCR run on the 5' RACE reads, TCRdb lists one record per CDR3 protein. The sample carries over a million distinct CDR3 sequences, less than 25% recorded once. With respect to this clonotype: Its antigen is unidentified.

Study conclusions and caveats: More naive CD4+ cells and higher diversity were found in long-lived than in aged donors.

These data were likewise used in another study, on T cells of mothers and their children. That publication notes: The study sampled three healthy Caucasian mothers and their six children. Reverse transcription into cDNA received all extracted RNA, at around 1.5 ug per 15 ul. Related mother-child pairs shared slightly more overlap than unrelated pairs, but the difference was non-significant.

The origin of this receptor is a girl under 10 years old in good health. The rearrangement links TRBV7-6 to TRBJ2-5, with no clear D. Sequencing was done on a sample of blood. Here the CDR3 DNA reads TGTGCCAGCAGCTTACTTGGTGGCGGACAAGAGACCCAGTACTTC. As protein: CASSLLGGGQETQYF.